The source of this T cell receptor beta chain is a study of blood T cell repertoires in COVID-19. V lost 5 bases to trimming and J lost 6 bases; unmatched junction nucleotides: 7. Per the germline V gene, CDR1 is MDHEN and CDR2 is SYDVKM. This CDR3 comprises 15 residues. Libraries were prepared by immunoSEQ multiplex PCR; TCRdb keeps only in-frame clonotypes and omits some of them. Of around 230,000 clones detected, 86% appear once; the ten largest clones hold roughly 3.4%. The chain is built from TRBV28 and TRBJ2-5; the match to TRBD2 covers 12 bases. This clonotype was obtained from a woman aged 40 to 50 with acute COVID-19. Sequencing used PBMCs or T cells enriched from blood (not recorded which). CDR3 nucleotide sequence: TGTGCCAGCAGTCCACTAGCGGGGGGCAGGAAGACCCAGTACTTC. Translating it yields CASSPLAGGRKTQYF. The full variable domain, in which reference TRBV28 and TRBJ2-5 provide the parts outside the CDR3, is DVKVTQSSRYLVKRTGEKVFLECVQDMDHENMFWYRQDPGLGLRLIYFSYDVKMKEKGDIPEGYSVSREKKERFSLILESASTNQTSMYLCASSPLAGGRKTQYFGPGTRLLVL.